This TCR beta chain comes out of a study of shared clonotypes between healthy human individuals. Study details: Contributing individuals were a couple of females and a few males aged 18 to 49. Findings and caveats of the study: Apart from blood, nothing was sampled; tissue repertoires likely differ. Shared across several donors were around 5% of the naive CD4 clonotypes.

With respect to this clone: Its matching antigen is unknown.

With V trimmed by 4 bases and J by 5 bases, 10 bases remained unmatched. Per germline, CDR1 SGHTA and CDR2 FQGNSA. CDR3 length equals 15 residues. Deep-level assay runs were performed. Some clones are missing from TCRdb's copy, which holds only in-frame ones; the method was immunoSEQ multiplex PCR. The table has hundreds of thousands of clones, about 78% seen once; the top ten hold roughly 1.8%. The sequencing input was memory CD4+ T cells sorted from blood. Subset indicated: CD45RA-negative fraction. The V call is TRBV7-2, the J call TRBJ1-2, with TRBD1 matching over 7 bases. The sequence was obtained from a woman aged 30 to 39 in good health. The CDR3 sequence: CASSYFRTGSYGYTF. In DNA, the CDR3 is TGTGCCAGCAGCTATTTCAGGACAGGCTCTTATGGCTACACCTTC.